This T cell receptor beta chain was sequenced in a study of neoadjuvant anti-PD-1 for oral cavity cancer (dated by TCRdb to about 2021). Concerning the study at large: Three to four biweekly doses of nivolumab at 3 mg/kg were mostly administered to patients before curative-intent surgical resection. Patients who did not progress were given a fourth nivolumab dose at about day 43 and had definitive surgical resection on days 50-56. Under RECIST 1.1, patients with complete response, partial response or stable disease were classed as responders, and patients with progression were classed as non-responders. The parent correlative cohort had 12 to 13 patients and a response rate of approximately 33%.

Study-wide conclusions, independent of this receptor: Only a few patients per response group were included in the TCR analyses, and larger cohorts for validation were called for by the authors. Higher pretreatment blood Treg/Th17 ratios correlated with both higher pretreatment blood TCRbeta clonality and lower post-treatment tumor TCRbeta clonality. After neoadjuvant nivolumab, T cell clonality (Gini index) in PBMCs was significantly higher in non-responders than in responders.

For deep sequencing of PBMC libraries, mostly about 480 ng of input genomic DNA was used, and six replicates were run per sample. The immunoSEQ hsTCRbeta kit was used to prepare TCRbeta libraries, following the manufacturer's instructions. An Illumina NovaSeq 6000 S4 flow cell was used to sequence the final libraries, which had first been combined to 3 nM. In the original analysis: Raw data preprocessing and quality control were performed with the immunoSEQ Analyzer. The analysis was restricted to productive rearrangements, with each unique CDR3 amino acid sequence defining a clonotype. Repertoire clonality was estimated as the Gini-Simpson index, computed with the R package tcR. Student's t test was used to compare Gini indices, while Pearson correlation assessed associations with tumor size change. What TCRdb holds here is the immuneACCESS table cut down to in-frame rearrangements. Part of the clones is not present; checked against another copy, under half of the missing clones reflect an unresolved V gene, and the others are unexplained. The V and J calls and clone size are taken from that table; D and trimming were inferred from the DNA. The sample table holds around 67,000 clones, of which roughly nine tenths were seen once. The ten biggest clones cover around 2.7% of the sample.

In regard to this clone: The antigen this receptor binds is unknown. No clone much larger than this one lies a single base away; base qualities are absent.

Interpreted using the paper, the time point label stands for: after neoadjuvant nivolumab, at surgical resection. None of the patients had received prior systemic or radiation treatment, and all were newly diagnosed with stage II-IVA oral cavity squamous cell carcinoma. The cohort was made up of patients with locally advanced, HPV-negative oral cavity squamous cell carcinoma. Peripheral blood mononuclear cells were analyzed directly and were not maintained or expanded in culture. Samples came from a longitudinal correlative study of a single-arm phase II trial of neoadjuvant nivolumab in oral cavity squamous cell carcinoma. Subject-matched pre- and post-treatment PBMCs and tumors from three responders and three non-responders underwent genomic DNA-based TCRbeta sequencing. Peripheral blood mononuclear cells were drawn once before nivolumab treatment and a second time after treatment, when surgery took place. The Maxwell RSC DNA from Cells kit was used to isolate genomic DNA from PBMCs.

The material sequenced was PBMCs, taken after nivolumab (anti-PD-1) treatment. This TCR derives from a person between 40 and 85 years old with oral cavity squamous cell carcinoma.

The nucleotide sequence reads as follows: TGTGCCAGCAGCTTGCTCCCCGACAGAGCCTACGAGCAGTACTTC. This encodes CASSLLPDRAYEQYF. The sequence is built from TRBV5-6 and TRBJ2-7; TRBD1 is a possible D gene, resting on 5 matching bases. The CDR3 runs 15 amino acids, cysteine and phenylalanine included. The DNA shown is the 45-base CDR3, in frame from base 1. CDR1 and CDR2 were assigned from the germline V gene as SGHDT and YYEEEE. Between the V and J ends, shortened by 1 base and 2 bases respectively, the junction contains 13 bases.